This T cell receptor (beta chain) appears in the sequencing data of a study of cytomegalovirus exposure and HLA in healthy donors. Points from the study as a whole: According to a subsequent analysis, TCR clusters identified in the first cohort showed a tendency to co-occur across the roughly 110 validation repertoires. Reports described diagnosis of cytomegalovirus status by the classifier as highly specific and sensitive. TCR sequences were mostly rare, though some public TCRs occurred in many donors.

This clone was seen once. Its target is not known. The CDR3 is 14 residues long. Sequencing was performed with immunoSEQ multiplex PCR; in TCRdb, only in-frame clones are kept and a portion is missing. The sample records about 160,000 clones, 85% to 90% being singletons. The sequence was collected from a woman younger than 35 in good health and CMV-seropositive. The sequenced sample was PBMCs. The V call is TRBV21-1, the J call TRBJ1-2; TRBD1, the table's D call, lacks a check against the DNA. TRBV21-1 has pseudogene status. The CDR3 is CASSKNMAGQGYTF. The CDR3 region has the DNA TGTGCCAGCAGCAAAAACATGGCAGGCCAGGGCTACACCTTC.